These T cell receptor beta chains were read from a single sample in a study of identical twins. One entry per CDR3 protein results from TCRdb running MiXCR on the 5' RACE reads. The sample includes 200,000 to 250,000 distinct CDR3 sequences, roughly 7.1% of them seen just once. These sequences were also reported in another study, on T cells expressing NK-cell markers.

What was sequenced was CD8+ T cells sorted from blood. All receptors derive from a woman younger than 35 in good health. The CDR3 runs from the conserved cysteine through the conserved F or W. D genes are given only for firm matches. A clone size is listed for some rows: how often the clone was seen (once, few, many), or a class if it is expanded.

CDR3nt	CDR3aa	v_gene	d_gene	j_gene	abundance
TGTGCCAGCCAAACGACGGAGAAAAACTACGAGCAGTACTTC	CASQTTEKNYEQYF	TRBV12-3/TRBV12-4	-	TRBJ2-7	many
TGTGCCAGCAGTTACCGTCGCCGGGTAGCGGGATACACAGATACGCAGTATTTT	CASSYRRRVAGYTDTQYF	TRBV6-2/TRBV6-3	TRBD2	TRBJ2-3	few
TGTGCCAGCCGGGTGGGGTCCTCTTTCGGCTACGAGCAGTACTTC	CASRVGSSFGYEQYF	TRBV27	-	TRBJ2-7	many
TGTGCCAGCTCACCGCCGTCGAGCACCGGGGAGCTGTTTTTT	CASSPPSSTGELFF	TRBV18	-	TRBJ2-2	few
TGTGCCAGCAGTTCCCTAGGCGGTGACACCGGGGAGCTGTTTTTT	CASSSLGGDTGELFF	TRBV7-3	-	TRBJ2-2	few
TGTGCCAGCGAACCAGGGGGGACAGATACGCAGTATTTT	CASEPGGTDTQYF	TRBV6-1	-	TRBJ2-3	-
TGTGCCAGCAGCTTGGCAGGGGGCGGGATCTACGAGCAGTACTTC	CASSLAGGGIYEQYF	TRBV5-5	TRBD1	TRBJ2-7	-
TGTGCCAGCAGTTATCAGCCCCAGCATTTT	CASSYQPQHF	TRBV6-6	-	TRBJ1-5	many
TGTGCCAGTAGTAGGGACGGACAAATCAACCAGCCCCAGCATTTT	CASSRDGQINQPQHF	TRBV19	-	TRBJ1-5	few
TGCAGCGTTGAAGGGCCGGACTTACTCACGGATACGCAGTATTTT	CSVEGPDLLTDTQYF	TRBV29-1	-	TRBJ2-3	-
TGTGCCAGCAGTTGGGGGGGAGCCCAGCATTTT	CASSWGGAQHF	TRBV12-3/TRBV12-4	-	TRBJ1-5	many
TGCAGCGTTGATGCGGGACTCCTCAATGAGCAGTTCTTC	CSVDAGLLNEQFF	TRBV29-1	-	TRBJ2-1	-
TGTGCCTGGAGGACAGGGAGCTCCTACGAGCAGTACTTC	CAWRTGSSYEQYF	TRBV30	TRBD1	TRBJ2-7	-
TGTGCCAGCAGTGCAGCGGGGAGATTCGAGCAGTACTTC	CASSAAGRFEQYF	TRBV6-1	TRBD2	TRBJ2-7	-
TGCGCCAGCACTAATGTCCTACTAGCGGAGGGGGAGGAGACCCAGTACTTC	CASTNVLLAEGEETQYF	TRBV10-2	TRBD2	TRBJ2-5	few
TGTGCCAGCACCCCGCCGCCGGCAGATACGCAGTATTTT	CASTPPPADTQYF	TRBV12-3/TRBV12-4	-	TRBJ2-3	many
TGTGCCAGCAGCTTATCAGCGGGGTGGGGCGATGAGCAGTTCTTC	CASSLSAGWGDEQFF	TRBV7-2	TRBD2	TRBJ2-1	few
TGTGCCAGCGTCGGAGGGCAGGGGGCGATCGGCTACACCTTC	CASVGGQGAIGYTF	TRBV5-6	TRBD1	TRBJ1-2	-
TGTGCCAGCTCACCAGGTCTATCGAGCTCCTACAATGAGCAGTTCTTC	CASSPGLSSSYNEQFF	TRBV18	-	TRBJ2-1	many
TGTGCCTGGGGACAGCTCATGAACACTGAAGCTTTCTTT	CAWGQLMNTEAFF	TRBV30	-	TRBJ1-1	few
TGTGCCAGCAGCTTGGGGCCTGACACAGAAGAAAAACTGTTTTTT	CASSLGPDTEEKLFF	TRBV7-9	-	TRBJ1-4	many
TGCGCCAGCAGCCAAAGCCTGGGCCGGAATTCACCCCTCCACTTT	CASSQSLGRNSPLHF	TRBV4-3	-	TRBJ1-6	-
TGTGCCAGCAGCATAAGGGAGGGTACGGGGTACGAGCAGTACTTC	CASSIREGTGYEQYF	TRBV7-2	TRBD2	TRBJ2-7	-
TGTGCCAGCAGTTTAGGGGGCCCGGAGACCCAGTACTTC	CASSLGGPETQYF	TRBV12-3/TRBV12-4	-	TRBJ2-5	many
TGTGCCAGCAGCGTAGGATCCATGGCGAACACTGAAGCTTTCTTT	CASSVGSMANTEAFF	TRBV9	-	TRBJ1-1	few
TGTGCCAGCAGCTCTAGACTAGCGGGAGGCCACAATGAGCAGTTCTTC	CASSSRLAGGHNEQFF	TRBV7-8	TRBD2	TRBJ2-1	-
TGTGCCAGCAGCGTAGGCGGCGGGGGGGGGGAGACCCAGTACTTC	CASSVGGGGGETQYF	TRBV9	TRBD2	TRBJ2-5	few